Listed below are T cell receptor beta chains from one sample, sequenced in a study of T-cell reconstitution after alpha-beta-depleted transplantation in children. MiXCR was run by TCRdb on the PCR reads, yielding one entry per CDR3 protein. The sample shows about 490,000 distinct CDR3 sequences, about 10% of them seen only once. The specimen was PBMCs, collected before TCRalphabeta/CD19-depleted stem cell transplant. The source of these receptors is a child under 10 years old with inherited bone marrow failure, due to receive a stem cell transplant. The CDR3 runs from the conserved cysteine through the conserved F or W. The D gene is left open where the match is weak. Part of the rows lack a size; the others show once, few, many or a class for expanded clones.

d_call cdr3_length j_call v_call clone_size cdr3_nt cdr3_aa
NA 15 TRBJ2-7 TRBV4-1 many TGCGCCAGCAGCCAAGGGGAGAACAGGGTCTACGAGCAGTACTTC CASSQGENRVYEQYF
TRBD2 17 TRBJ2-5 TRBV5-1 NA TGCGCCAGCTCCAACCCTAGCGGGAGGGCCGGGCAAGAGACCCAGTACTTC CASSNPSGRAGQETQYF
NA 17 TRBJ2-1 TRBV20-1 NA TGCAGTGCTAGAGAAAGCCGATTTGTAGTAACCTACAATGAGCAGTTCTTC CSARESRFVVTYNEQFF
NA 17 TRBJ1-5 TRBV20-1 NA TGCTGTGCTAGAGATCCCGGGGCCTACCATAGCAATCAGCCCCAGCATTTT CCARDPGAYHSNQPQHF
TRBD1 17 TRBJ1-1 TRBV30 NA TGTGCCTGGAGTGAAAAGGGGGCGCCGAATATGAACACTGTAGCTTTCTTT CAWSEKGAPNMNTVAFF
NA 15 TRBJ2-3 TRBV6-5 many TGTGCCAGCAGTTACGTCGCAGGGAGCCCAGATACGCAGTATTTT CASSYVAGSPDTQYF
NA 15 TRBJ1-5 TRBV23-1 many TGCGCCAGCAGTCACTCCAGGGAGAGCAATCAGCCCCAGCATTTT CASSHSRESNQPQHF
NA 13 TRBJ1-2 TRBV12-2 NA TGTGCAAGTCGGATGGGACGGTCTTTTGGCTACACCTTC CASRMGRSFGYTF
TRBD1 15 TRBJ2-5 TRBV24-1 many TGTGCCACCAGTGATTCGGGACAGGGTATCGAGACCCAGTACTTC CATSDSGQGIETQYF
TRBD2 15 TRBJ2-5 TRBV5-1 many TGCGCCAGCAGCTTTGGGGGGACTAGACAAGAGACCCAGTACTTC CASSFGGTRQETQYF
TRBD1 13 TRBJ2-3 TRBV20-1 many TGCAGTGCTTGGGACAGGGTACCAGATACGCAGTATTTT CSAWDRVPDTQYF
TRBD2 16 TRBJ2-5 TRBV20-1 many TGCAGTGCTAGAGATCTGAGCGGGAGGGCCGGAGAGACCCAGTACTTC CSARDLSGRAGETQYF
TRBD2 17 TRBJ2-1 TRBV3-1 NA TGTGCCAGCAGCCCGTGGGGGCGGGAGGGCCCGGGGAATGAGCAGTTCTTC CASSPWGREGPGNEQFF
NA 13 TRBJ1-5 TRBV12-3/TRBV12-4 many TGTGCCAGCAGTTCCGACCTGAATCAGCCCCAGCATTTT CASSSDLNQPQHF
NA 15 TRBJ2-5 TRBV12-3/TRBV12-4 many TGTGCCAGCACCTTTAGCTCGGCTTACCAAGAGACCCAGTACTTC CASTFSSAYQETQYF
TRBD2 13 TRBJ2-5 TRBV20-1 many TGCAGTGCCACACTAGCGGGAGAAGAGACCCAGTACTTC CSATLAGEETQYF
NA 15 TRBJ1-5 TRBV23-1 many TGCGCCAGCAGTCAATCTGCACAGACCAATCAGCCCCAGCATTTT CASSQSAQTNQPQHF
TRBD1 13 TRBJ2-2 TRBV19 NA TGTGCCACTACTCAGGGGGCCGGCGGGGAGCTGTTTTTT CATTQGAGGELFF
NA 15 TRBJ2-7 TRBV5-1 NA TGCGCCAGCAGCCCAGGATCGGGCAGGGAGTACGAGCAGTACTTC CASSPGSGREYEQYF
NA 12 TRBJ2-5 TRBV30 NA TGTGCCTGGAGTGTCGTGAGGGAGACCCAGTACTTC CAWSVVRETQYF
NA 11 TRBJ2-2 TRBV20-1 many TGCAGTGCTATGAGCACCGGGGAGCTGTTTTTT CSAMSTGELFF
NA 14 TRBJ2-7 TRBV5-1 many TGCGCCAGCAGCTTTAACGGGAGAGCCTACGAGCAGTACTTC CASSFNGRAYEQYF
NA 14 TRBJ1-1 TRBV7-8 many TGTGCCAGCAGCTTACCGGGGGGGAACACTGAAGCTTTCTTT CASSLPGGNTEAFF
TRBD1 15 TRBJ2-7 TRBV28 NA TGTGCCAGCAGTTTTATGTCGGGACAGGGTTACGAGCAGTACTTC CASSFMSGQGYEQYF
NA 14 TRBJ2-7 TRBV9 many TGTGCCAGCAGCCCCTCCGTAGGTATCTACGAGCAGTACTTC CASSPSVGIYEQYF
NA 16 TRBJ1-4 TRBV7-9 NA TGTGCCAGCAGCTCCCCCTGGCTGCAGGGTAATGAAAAACTGTTTTTT CASSSPWLQGNEKLFF
NA 15 TRBJ1-1 TRBV5-1 many TGCGCCAGCAGCTTGGATCCACTCTTGAACACTGAAGCTTTCTTT CASSLDPLLNTEAFF
NA 15 TRBJ2-3 TRBV30 NA TGTGCCTGGAGTCCGGTACAGAGTAGCACAGATACGCAGTATTTT CAWSPVQSSTDTQYF
NA 14 TRBJ1-1 TRBV5-1 many TGCGCCAGCAGCTTGGACCTACACAACACTGAAGCTTTCTTT CASSLDLHNTEAFF
TRBD1 15 TRBJ1-2 TRBV28 NA TGTGCCAGCAGTATAATAGACAGGGCCCCCTCGGGCTACACCTTC CASSIIDRAPSGYTF
TRBD1 17 TRBJ2-1 TRBV4-3 many TGCGCCAGCAGCCAGGCACCGGGACAGGGGATATTGAGTGAGCAGTTCTTC CASSQAPGQGILSEQFF
NA 14 TRBJ2-7 TRBV4-3 many TGCGCCAGCAGCCAATCCTCACATGGGCTGAAGCAGTACTTC CASSQSSHGLKQYF
TRBD1 13 TRBJ1-1 TRBV12-3/TRBV12-4 many TGTGCCAGCGGCCCTACAGGGGATACTGAAGCTTTCTTT CASGPTGDTEAFF
NA 15 TRBJ2-7 TRBV20-1 NA TGCAGTGCTCAACCCCCACAGGGTGCCCCCTACGAGCAGTACTTC CSAQPPQGAPYEQYF
NA 15 TRBJ2-1 TRBV5-1 many TGCGCCAGCAGCTTGGGCAGGGGAAATTACAATGAGCAGTTCTTC CASSLGRGNYNEQFF
NA 15 TRBJ2-3 TRBV11-2 many TGTGCCAGCAGCTTTCCCAGGTCGGGCACAGATACGCAGTATTTT CASSFPRSGTDTQYF
NA 14 TRBJ2-7 TRBV27 many TGTGCCAGCAGTTTCAGGACTCTTGATTCCAAGCAGTACTTC CASSFRTLDSKQYF
NA 11 TRBJ2-5 TRBV7-9 NA TGTGCCAGCAGCCCTCTAGAGACCCAGTACTTC CASSPLETQYF
NA 11 TRBJ1-1 TRBV30 NA TGTGCCTGGAGTCAGAGCACTGAAGCTTTCTTT CAWSQSTEAFF
TRBD1 14 TRBJ1-4 TRBV7-9 few TGTGCCAGCAGCCGGGACAGGGGGACCGAAAAACTGTTTTTT CASSRDRGTEKLFF
NA 16 TRBJ2-5 TRBV12-3/TRBV12-4 many TGTGCCAGCAGTCCACCGGGCCCCGCGATGGCTGAGACCCAGTACTTC CASSPPGPAMAETQYF
NA 14 TRBJ2-3 TRBV9 many TGTGCCAGCAGCGTAGACGGGGGCACAGATACGCAGTATTTT CASSVDGGTDTQYF
NA 14 TRBJ1-1 TRBV4-3 many TGCGCCAGCAGCCATCCGGACAGATTCACTGAAGCTTTCTTT CASSHPDRFTEAFF
TRBD2 14 TRBJ2-1 TRBV27 many TGTGCCAGCAGTTTCGTTCCTAGCGGGAGTGGGCAGTTCTTC CASSFVPSGSGQFF
TRBD2 17 TRBJ2-2 TRBV6-5 many TGTGCCAGCAGCCCCCCGGGGCTAGCGGTTAACACCGGGGAGCTGTTTTTT CASSPPGLAVNTGELFF
TRBD2 17 TRBJ2-7 TRBV4-3 few TGCGCCAGCAGCCAAGACTTGTCTAGCGGTCTACCTTACGAGCAGTACTTC CASSQDLSSGLPYEQYF
NA 16 TRBJ1-2 TRBV7-2 few TGTGCCAGCAGCTTATTCGTTCTACAGGTCGACTATGGCTACACCTTC CASSLFVLQVDYGYTF
TRBD1 14 TRBJ2-3 TRBV29-1 many TGCAGCGCAGGACAGGCCGGGGTCACAGATACGCAGTATTTT CSAGQAGVTDTQYF